This TCR beta chain was observed in a study of T cell changes during pregnancy in multiple sclerosis. The V and J ends lost 5 bases and 7 bases respectively, with 9 bases between them. The CDR3 sequence is 12 residues long. Germline CDR1 is PRHDT and CDR2 is FYEKMQ (reference sequence). Generated by immunoSEQ multiplex PCR, the TCRdb table keeps only in-frame clones and is missing some. The data show tens of thousands of clones, 93% seen once. The specimen was CD8+ T cells from peripheral blood mononuclear cells, collected after pregnancy. This sequence was found in a female donor with multiple sclerosis, enrolled in a pregnancy study. The V gene is TRBV13, the J gene TRBJ2-1, with D possibly being TRBD2 (5 bases). The CDR3 sequence: CASSPSGNEQFF. In nucleotides, the CDR3 is TGTGCCAGCAGCCCCAGCGGAAATGAGCAGTTCTTC.